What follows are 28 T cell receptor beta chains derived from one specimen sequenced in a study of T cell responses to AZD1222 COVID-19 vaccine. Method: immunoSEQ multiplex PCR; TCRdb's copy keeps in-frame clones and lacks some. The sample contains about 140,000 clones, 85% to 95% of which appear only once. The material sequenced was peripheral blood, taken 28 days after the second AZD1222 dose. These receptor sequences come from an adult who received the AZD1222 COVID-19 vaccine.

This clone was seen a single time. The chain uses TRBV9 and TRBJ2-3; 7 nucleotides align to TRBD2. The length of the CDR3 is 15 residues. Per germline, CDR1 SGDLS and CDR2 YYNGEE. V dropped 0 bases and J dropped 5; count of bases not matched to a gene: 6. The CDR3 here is CASSVEVGGLDTQYF. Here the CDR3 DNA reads TGTGCCAGCAGCGTAGAGGTCGGGGGGTTAGATACGCAGTATTTT.

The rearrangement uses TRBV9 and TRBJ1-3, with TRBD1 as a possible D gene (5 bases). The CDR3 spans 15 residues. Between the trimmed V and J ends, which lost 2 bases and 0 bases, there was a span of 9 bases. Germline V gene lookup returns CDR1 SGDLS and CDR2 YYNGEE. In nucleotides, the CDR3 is TGTGCCAGCAGCGTCGACAGATTCTCTGGAAACACCATATATTTT. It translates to CASSVDRFSGNTIYF.

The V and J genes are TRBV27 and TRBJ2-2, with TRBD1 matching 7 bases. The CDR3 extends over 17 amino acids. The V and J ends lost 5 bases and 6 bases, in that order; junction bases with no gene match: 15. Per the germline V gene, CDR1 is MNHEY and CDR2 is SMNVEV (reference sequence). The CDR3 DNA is TGTGCCAGCAGTACAACTTCGACAGGGTTCATCGCCGGGGAGCTGTTTTTT. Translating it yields CASSTTSTGFIAGELFF.

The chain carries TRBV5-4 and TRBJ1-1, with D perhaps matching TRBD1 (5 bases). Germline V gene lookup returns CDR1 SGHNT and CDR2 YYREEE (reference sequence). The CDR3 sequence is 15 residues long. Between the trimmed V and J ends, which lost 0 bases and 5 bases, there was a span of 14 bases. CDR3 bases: TGTGCCAGCAGCTTGGAAGGTTGGGGGGAGACTGAAGCTTTCTTT. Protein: CASSLEGWGETEAFF.

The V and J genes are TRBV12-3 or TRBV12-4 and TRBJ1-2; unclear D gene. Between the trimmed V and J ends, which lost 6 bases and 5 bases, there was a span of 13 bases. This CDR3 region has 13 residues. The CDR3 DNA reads TGTGCCAGCAGCACAAACAGTCAGTATGGCTACACCTTC. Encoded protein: CASSTNSQYGYTF.

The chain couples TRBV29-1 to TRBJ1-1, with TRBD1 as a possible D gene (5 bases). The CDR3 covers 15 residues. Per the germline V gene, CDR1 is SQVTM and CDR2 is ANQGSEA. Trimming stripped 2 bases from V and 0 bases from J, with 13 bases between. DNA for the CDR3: TGCAGCGTTGAAAGGTTGGGGGGAATGAACACTGAAGCTTTCTTT. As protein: CSVERLGGMNTEAFF.

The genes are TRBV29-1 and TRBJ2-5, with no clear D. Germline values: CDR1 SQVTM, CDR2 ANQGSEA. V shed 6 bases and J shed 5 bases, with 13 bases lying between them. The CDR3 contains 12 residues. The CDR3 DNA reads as TGCAGCGTCCCCCTCTCAGCGGAGACCCAGTACTTC. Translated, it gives CSVPLSAETQYF.

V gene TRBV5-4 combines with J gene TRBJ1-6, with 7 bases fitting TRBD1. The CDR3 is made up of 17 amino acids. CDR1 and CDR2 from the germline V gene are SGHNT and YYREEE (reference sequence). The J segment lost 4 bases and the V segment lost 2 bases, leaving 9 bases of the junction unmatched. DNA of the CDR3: TGTGCCAGCAGCTTCTCTGCCGGGACAGCTTATAATTCACCCCTCCACTTT. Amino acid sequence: CASSFSAGTAYNSPLHF.

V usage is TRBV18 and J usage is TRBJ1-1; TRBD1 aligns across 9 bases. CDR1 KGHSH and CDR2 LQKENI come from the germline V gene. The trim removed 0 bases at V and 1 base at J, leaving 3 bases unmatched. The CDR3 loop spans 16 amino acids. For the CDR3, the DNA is TGTGCCAGCTCACCACCGGGGACAGGGTGGAACACTGAAGCTTTCTTT. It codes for CASSPPGTGWNTEAFF.

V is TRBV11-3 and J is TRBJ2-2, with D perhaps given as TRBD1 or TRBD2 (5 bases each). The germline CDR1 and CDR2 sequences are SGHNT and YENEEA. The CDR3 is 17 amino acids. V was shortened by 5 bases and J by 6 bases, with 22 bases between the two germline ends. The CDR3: CASSPRGRVMIAGELFF. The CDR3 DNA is TGTGCCAGCAGCCCCCGGGGCAGGGTAATGATAGCCGGGGAGCTGTTTTTT.

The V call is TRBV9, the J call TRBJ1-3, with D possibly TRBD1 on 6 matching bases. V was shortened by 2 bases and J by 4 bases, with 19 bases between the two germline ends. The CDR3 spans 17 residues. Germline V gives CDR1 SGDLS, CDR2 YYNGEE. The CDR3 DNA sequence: TGTGCCAGCAGCGTCGAGGGGGTTCCTTCCAGCGGAAACACCATATATTTT. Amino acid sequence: CASSVEGVPSSGNTIYF.

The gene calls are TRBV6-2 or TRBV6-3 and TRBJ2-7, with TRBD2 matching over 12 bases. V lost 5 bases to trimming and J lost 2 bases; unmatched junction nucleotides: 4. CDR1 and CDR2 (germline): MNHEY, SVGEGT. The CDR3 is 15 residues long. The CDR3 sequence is CASSLRLAGAYEQYF. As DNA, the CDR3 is TGTGCCAGCAGTCTCAGACTAGCGGGGGCCTACGAGCAGTACTTC.

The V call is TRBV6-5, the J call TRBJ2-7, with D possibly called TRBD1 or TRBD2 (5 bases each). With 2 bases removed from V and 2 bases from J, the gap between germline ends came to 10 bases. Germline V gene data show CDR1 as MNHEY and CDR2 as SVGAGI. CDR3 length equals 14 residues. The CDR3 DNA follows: TGTGCCAGCAGTTACGGGCTGGGACCCTACGAGCAGTACTTC. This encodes CASSYGLGPYEQYF.

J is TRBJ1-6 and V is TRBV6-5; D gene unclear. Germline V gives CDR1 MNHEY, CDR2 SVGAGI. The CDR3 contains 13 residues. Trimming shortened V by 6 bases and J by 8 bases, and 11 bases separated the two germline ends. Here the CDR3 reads CASRYGPDSPLHF. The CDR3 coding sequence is TGTGCCAGCAGGTACGGTCCGGATTCACCCCTCCACTTT.

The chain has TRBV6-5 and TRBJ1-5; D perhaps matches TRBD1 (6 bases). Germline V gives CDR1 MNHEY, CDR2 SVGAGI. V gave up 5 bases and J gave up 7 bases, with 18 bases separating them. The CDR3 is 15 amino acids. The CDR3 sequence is CASSPGVGSFQPQHF. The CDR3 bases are TGTGCCAGCAGTCCAGGGGTTGGCTCTTTCCAGCCCCAGCATTTT.

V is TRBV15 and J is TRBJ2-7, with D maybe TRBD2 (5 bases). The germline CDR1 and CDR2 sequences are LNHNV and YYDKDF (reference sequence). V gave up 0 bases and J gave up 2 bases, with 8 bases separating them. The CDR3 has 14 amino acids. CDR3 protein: CATSRDRDAYEQYF. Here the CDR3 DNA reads TGTGCCACCAGCAGAGATCGGGATGCCTACGAGCAGTACTTC.

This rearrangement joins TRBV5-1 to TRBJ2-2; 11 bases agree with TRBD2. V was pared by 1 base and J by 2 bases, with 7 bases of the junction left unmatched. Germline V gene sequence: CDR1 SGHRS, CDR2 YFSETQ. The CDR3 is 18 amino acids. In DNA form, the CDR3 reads TGCGCCAGCAGCTTGCTTCCGACTAGCGGGGTTAACACCGGGGAGCTGTTTTTT. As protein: CASSLLPTSGVNTGELFF.

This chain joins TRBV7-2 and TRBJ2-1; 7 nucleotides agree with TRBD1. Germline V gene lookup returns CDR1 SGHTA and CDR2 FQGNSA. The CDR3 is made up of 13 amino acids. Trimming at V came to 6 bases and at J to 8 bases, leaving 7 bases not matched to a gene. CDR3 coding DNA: TGTGCCAGCAGACTAAAAGGGGGCGATGAGCAGTTCTTC. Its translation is CASRLKGGDEQFF. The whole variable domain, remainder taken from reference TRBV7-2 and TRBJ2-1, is GAGVSQSPSNKVTEKGKDVELRCDPISGHTALYWYRQSLGQGLEFLIYFQGNSAPDKSGLPSDRFSAERTGGSVSTLTIQRTQQEDSAVYLCASRLKGGDEQFFGPGTRLTVL.

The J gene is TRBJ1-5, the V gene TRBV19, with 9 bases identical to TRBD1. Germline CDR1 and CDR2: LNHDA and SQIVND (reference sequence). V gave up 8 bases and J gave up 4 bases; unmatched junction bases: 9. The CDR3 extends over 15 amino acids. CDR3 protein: CASVVGTGLNQPQHF. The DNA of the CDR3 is TGTGCCAGTGTGGTAGGGACAGGGTTAAATCAGCCCCAGCATTTT.

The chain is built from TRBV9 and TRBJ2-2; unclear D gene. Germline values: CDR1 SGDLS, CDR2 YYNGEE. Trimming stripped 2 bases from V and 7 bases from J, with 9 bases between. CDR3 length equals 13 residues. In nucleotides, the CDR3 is TGTGCCAGCAGCGTTCAACTGGACGGGGAGCTGTTTTTT. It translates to CASSVQLDGELFF. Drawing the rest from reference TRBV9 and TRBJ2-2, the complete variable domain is DSGVTQTPKHLITATGQRVTLRCSPRSGDLSVYWYQQSLDQGLQFLIQYYNGEERAKGNILERFSAQQFPDLHSELNLSSLELGDSALYFCASSVQLDGELFFGEGSRLTVL.

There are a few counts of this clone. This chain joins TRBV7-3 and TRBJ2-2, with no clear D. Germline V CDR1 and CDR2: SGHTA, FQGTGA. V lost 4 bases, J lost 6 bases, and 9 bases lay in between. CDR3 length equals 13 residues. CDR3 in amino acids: CASSSEGSGELFF. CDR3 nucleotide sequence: TGTGCCAGCAGCTCTGAAGGATCCGGGGAGCTGTTTTTT.

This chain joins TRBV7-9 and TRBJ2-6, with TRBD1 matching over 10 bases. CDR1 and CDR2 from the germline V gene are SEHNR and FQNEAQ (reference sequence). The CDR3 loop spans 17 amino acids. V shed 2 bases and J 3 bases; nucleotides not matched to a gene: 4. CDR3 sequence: CASSLPTGGGGANVLTF. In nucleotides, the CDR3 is TGTGCCAGCAGCTTACCGACAGGGGGCGGTGGGGCCAACGTCCTGACTTTC.

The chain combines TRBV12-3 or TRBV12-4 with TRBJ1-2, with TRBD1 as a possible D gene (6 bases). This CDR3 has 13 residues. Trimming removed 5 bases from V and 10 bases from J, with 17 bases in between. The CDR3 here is CASSPSGRGDYTF. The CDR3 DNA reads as TGTGCCAGCAGTCCTTCGGGCAGGGGTGACTACACCTTC.

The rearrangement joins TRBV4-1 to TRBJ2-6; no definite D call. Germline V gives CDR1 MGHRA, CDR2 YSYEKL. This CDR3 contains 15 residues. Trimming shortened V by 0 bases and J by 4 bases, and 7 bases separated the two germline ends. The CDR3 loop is CASSQESYGANVLTF. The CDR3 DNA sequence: TGCGCCAGCAGCCAAGAAAGCTACGGGGCCAACGTCCTGACTTTC.

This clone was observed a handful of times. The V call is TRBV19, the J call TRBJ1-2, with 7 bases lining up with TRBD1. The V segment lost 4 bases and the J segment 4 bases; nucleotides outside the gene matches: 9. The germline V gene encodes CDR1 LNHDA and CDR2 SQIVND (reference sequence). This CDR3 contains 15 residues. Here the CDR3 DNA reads TGTGCCAGTAGTACGACAGGGTCACGTATCTATGGCTACACCTTC. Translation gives CASSTTGSRIYGYTF.

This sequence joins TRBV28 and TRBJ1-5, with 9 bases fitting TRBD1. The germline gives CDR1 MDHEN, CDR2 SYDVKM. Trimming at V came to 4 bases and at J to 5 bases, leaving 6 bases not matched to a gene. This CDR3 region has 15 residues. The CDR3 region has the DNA TGTGCCAGCAGTTCACGGACAGGGGAAGATCAGCCCCAGCATTTT. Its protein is CASSSRTGEDQPQHF.

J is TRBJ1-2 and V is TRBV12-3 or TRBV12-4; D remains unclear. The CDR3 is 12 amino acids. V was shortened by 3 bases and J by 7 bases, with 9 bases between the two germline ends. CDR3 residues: CASSLGKGGYTF. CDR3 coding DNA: TGTGCCAGCAGTTTGGGGAAGGGTGGCTACACCTTC.

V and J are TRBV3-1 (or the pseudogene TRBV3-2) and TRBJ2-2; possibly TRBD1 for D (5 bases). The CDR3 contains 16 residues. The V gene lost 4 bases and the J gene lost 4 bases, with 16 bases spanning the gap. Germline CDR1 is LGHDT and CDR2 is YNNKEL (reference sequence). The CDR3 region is CASSPPPGRVTGELFF. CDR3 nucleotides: TGTGCCAGCAGCCCCCCGCCAGGGCGAGTCACCGGGGAGCTGTTTTTT.